This is a list of T cell receptor beta chains from one sample in a study of spatial heterogeneity in lung cancer. TCRdb reprocessed the 5' RACE reads via MiXCR and lists one record per CDR3 protein. The sample records about 85,000 distinct CDR3 sequences, about 20% being singletons. Source: PBMCs, taken at surgery. The receptors stem from a male donor with early-stage non-small cell lung cancer. Each CDR3 is given with its conserved first and last residue. The D gene is left open where the match is weak. Not all rows give a size; the values are once, few, many and, for expanded clones, a class.

. TRBJ2-6 TRBV4-3 few TGCGCCAGCAGCCCTAACATAGGGATTTCTGGGGCCAACGTCCTGACTTTC CASSPNIGISGANVLTF
. TRBJ1-1 TRBV6-1 many TGTGCCAGCAGTGAGTTAGGGAACACTGAAGCTTTCTTT CASSELGNTEAFF
. TRBJ1-2 TRBV7-9 few TGTGCCAGCAGCTTAAGCGACAGGCGGCATGGCTACACCTTC CASSLSDRRHGYTF
. TRBJ2-2 TRBV9 once TGTGCCGGCCACGGGGACTCCACCGGGGAGCTGTTTTTT CAGHGDSTGELFF
TRBD1 TRBJ1-2 TRBV27 many TGTGCCAGCAGAAACACACAGGGGGGTGGCTACACCTTC CASRNTQGGGYTF
. TRBJ2-3 TRBV7-9 . TGTGCCAGCAGCTTAGGAGCGACGGGGGCAGATACGCAGTATTTT CASSLGATGADTQYF
. TRBJ1-3 TRBV7-2 many TGTGCCAGCAGCTTAAGACAGCAGACAGCTGGAAACACCATATATTTT CASSLRQQTAGNTIYF
. TRBJ1-5 TRBV10-3 . TGTGCCATTGGGGCAGATAGCAATCAGCCCCAGCATTTT CAIGADSNQPQHF
. TRBJ2-2 TRBV28 few TGTGCCAGCACCTCTCCCCTTGGGGCTAACACGAACACCGGGGAGCTGTTTTTT CASTSPLGANTNTGELFF
TRBD1 TRBJ2-7 TRBV3-1 . TGTGCCAGCAGCCAAGATGTGACAGGGGGCGAAGAGCAGTACTTC CASSQDVTGGEEQYF
. TRBJ1-1 TRBV5-1 . TGCGCCAGCAGCGCCACAACCAAAGGCGCTGAAGCTTTCTTT CASSATTKGAEAFF
. TRBJ1-1 TRBV5-8 . TGTGCCAGCAGCTTGAGAGATCGGGCTTTCTTT CASSLRDRAFF
TRBD2 TRBJ2-4 TRBV28 . TGTGCCACCTCGGGCGGGGGAGCCAAAAACATTCAGTACTTC CATSGGGAKNIQYF
. TRBJ1-6 TRBV10-3 many TGTGCCATCGGGGGGGCGAATTCACCCCTCCACTTT CAIGGANSPLHF
TRBD2 TRBJ2-5 TRBV3-1 few TGTGCCAGCAGCCGAGGACTAGCGGGGGGTCAAGAGACCCAGTACTTC CASSRGLAGGQETQYF
. TRBJ2-2 TRBV27 . TGTGCCAGCAGGCCAATAAGGCTAGTAGTGGGCACCGGGGAGCTGTTTTTT CASRPIRLVVGTGELFF
. TRBJ2-4 TRBV3-1 . TGTGCCAGCAGCCAAGAAGTTGACATTCAGTACTTC CASSQEVDIQYF